This section outlines one T cell receptor beta chain sequence together with its context. Its target is unknown. In germline, CDR1 is MNHEY, CDR2 SVGAGI. V was clipped by 2 bases and J by 3 bases, with 11 bases between them. This CDR3 is built from 14 residues. Method: immunoSEQ multiplex PCR; TCRdb's copy keeps in-frame clones and lacks some. The table lists more than 25,000 clones, around 75% of them singletons, with approximately 31% in the top ten. The data were taken from a study of OX40 agonist ivuxolimab in advanced cancers. On the study more broadly: Three patients, one with hepatocellular carcinoma and two with cutaneous melanoma, achieved partial responses. General observations from the study: In general, CD8+ T cells held more expanded clones than CD4+ did, on average. Low clonal expansion, among the lowest seen, marked partial responders at 0.1-3.0 mg/kg.

The clonotype originates from an adult with an advanced solid tumor such as melanoma, head and neck, liver or kidney cancer. This chain links TRBV6-5 with TRBJ2-7; D is unresolved. The source material was CD4+ or CD8+ T cells sorted from blood, sampled in a trial of the OX40 agonist ivuxolimab. In DNA, the CDR3 is TGTGCCAGCAGTTACACAATGGGGAACTACGAGCAGTACTTC. Translated, it gives CASSYTMGNYEQYF.